The entry below gives a single TCR beta chain sequence along with its context. Its specificity is unknown. This specimen comes from a study of CD8+CD57+ T cells in acquired aplastic anemia. About the research overall: On average, sorted CD4+ and CD8+ cells gave 3 to 3.5 ug of DNA. Mean read depth for CD4+ cells from healthy donors was some 11 million. General study findings and limits: Common to patients and controls were about 31 CD8+ CDR3 sequences.

Using genomic DNA as the template, TCR beta VDJ and CDR3 profiling was carried out. One entry per CDR3 protein results from TCRdb running MiXCR on the reads. The repertoire has 400,000 to 450,000 distinct CDR3 sequences, roughly 64% of them found once; the top ten carry less than 4%. The CDR3 runs to 13 residues. Deletions cut 2 bases from V and 4 bases from J, with 6 bases between. Germline CDR1 and CDR2: PRHDT and FYEKMQ (reference sequence). V usage is TRBV13 and J usage is TRBJ1-5, with D hard to call. The TCR sequence derives from a human donor in good health, serving as a control. Sequencing was performed on sorted CD4+, CD8+, or CD8+CD57+ T cells (not recorded which) from PBMCs. The CDR3 sequence is CASSLMSNQPQHF. CDR3 sequence (DNA): TGTGCCAGCAGCTTAATGTCAAATCAGCCCCAGCATTTT.